Each of the 16 T cell receptor beta chains below was sequenced from the same sample in a study of blood T cell repertoires in COVID-19. TCRdb's table, derived via immunoSEQ multiplex PCR, lists solely in-frame clones and lacks some. Of more than 300,000 clones listed, roughly nine tenths are singletons. Sequenced input: PBMCs or T cells enriched from blood (not recorded which). These receptors were taken from a woman in her 30s who had recovered from COVID-19.

The rearrangement uses TRBV7-2 and TRBJ1-1; D is unclear. This CDR3 region has 15 residues. V was shortened by 1 base and J by 1 base, with 10 bases between the two germline ends. Germline assignment: CDR1 SGHTA and CDR2 FQGNSA. The CDR3 protein is CASSLVGRKNTEAFF. The CDR3 coding sequence is TGTGCCAGCAGCTTAGTGGGCAGAAAGAACACTGAAGCTTTCTTT.

The chain has TRBV5-1 and TRBJ1-2; TRBD1 might be the D (6 bases). The V end was cut by 0 bases, the J end by 5 bases, with 17 bases between. This CDR3 is built from 16 residues. CDR1 is SGHRS and CDR2 is YFSETQ in the germline V gene. The CDR3 DNA reads TGCGCCAGCAGCTTGGAGGGGCAGGGGCAGCTATATGGCTACACCTTC. Protein sequence: CASSLEGQGQLYGYTF.

The rearrangement joins TRBV9 to TRBJ2-3; perhaps TRBD1 as D (5 bases). Germline loops: CDR1 SGDLS, CDR2 YYNGEE. CDR3 length: 15 residues. Trimming removed 0 bases at V and 0 bases at J, with 8 bases between. CDR3 nucleotides: TGTGCCAGCAGCGTAGGGACACACAGCACAGATACGCAGTATTTT. It yields the protein CASSVGTHSTDTQYF.

This clone was recorded a few times. V gene TRBV6-5 combines with J gene TRBJ1-2; D is uncertain. In germline, CDR1 is MNHEY, CDR2 SVGAGI. CDR3 length: 13 amino acids. With 2 bases removed from V and 8 bases from J, the gap between germline ends came to 12 bases. This chain's CDR3 is CASSYGTSGGYTF. The CDR3 region has the DNA TGTGCCAGCAGTTACGGAACCAGCGGGGGCTACACCTTC.

This clone appeared a single time. This CDR3 reads CASSYYGSSRLNTEAFF. The CDR3 DNA reads as TGTGCCAGCAGTTACTATGGGAGTTCACGGCTGAACACTGAAGCTTTCTTT. The rearrangement uses TRBV6-2 or TRBV6-3 and TRBJ1-1; no clear D gene. The CDR3 covers 17 residues. Germline V gene data show CDR1 as MNHEY and CDR2 as SVGEGT. With 1 base removed from V and 0 bases from J, the gap between germline ends came to 15 bases.

This clone was seen a handful of times. The chain has TRBV9 and TRBJ1-6, with TRBD1 matching over 7 bases. The V segment lost 4 bases and the J segment 7 bases; nucleotides outside the gene matches: 5. The CDR3 totals 14 residues. The germline gives CDR1 SGDLS, CDR2 YYNGEE. The CDR3 sequence is CASSTQGFNSPLHF. The CDR3 DNA is TGTGCCAGCAGCACACAGGGGTTCAATTCACCCCTCCACTTT. Looking up the rest from reference TRBV9 and TRBJ1-6 gives the full variable domain: DSGVTQTPKHLITATGQRVTLRCSPRSGDLSVYWYQQSLDQGLQFLIQYYNGEERAKGNILERFSAQQFPDLHSELNLSSLELGDSALYFCASSTQGFNSPLHFGNGTRLTVT.

The J gene is TRBJ1-2, the V gene TRBV30, with D possibly being TRBD1 (6 bases). V was cut by 4 bases and J by 7 bases, with 10 bases left in between. The CDR3 is 11 residues long. Germline V gene data show CDR1 as GTSNPN and CDR2 as SVGIG (reference sequence). The CDR3 region is CAWNRAPGYTF. Written as DNA, the CDR3 is TGTGCCTGGAACAGGGCTCCTGGCTACACCTTC.

The V and J genes are TRBV28 and TRBJ1-2; TRBD1 aligns across 12 bases. Germline values: CDR1 MDHEN, CDR2 SYDVKM. This CDR3 spans 18 amino acids. V shed 6 bases and J 1 base; nucleotides not matched to a gene: 12. CDR3 DNA sequence: TGTGCCAGCAGCCCCCCGGGACAGGGGGCTAACCTTAACTATGGCTACACCTTC. Its protein product is CASSPPGQGANLNYGYTF.

J is TRBJ1-6 and V is TRBV19; D is unresolved. Germline-derived CDR1 and CDR2 are LNHDA and SQIVND (reference sequence). The CDR3 is 14 residues long. The V end was cut by 7 bases, the J end by 2 bases, with 9 bases between. The CDR3 bases are TGTGCCAGTAACCTGGGCCCCTATAATTCACCCCTCCACTTT. Amino acids: CASNLGPYNSPLHF. The full variable domain, completed using reference TRBV19 and TRBJ1-6, is DGGITQSPKYLFRKEGQNVTLSCEQNLNHDAMYWYRQDPGQGLRLIYYSQIVNDFQKGDIAEGYSVSREKKESFPLTVTSAQKNPTAFYLCASNLGPYNSPLHFGNGTRLTVT.

This clone was picked up one time. V is TRBV3-1 (or the pseudogene TRBV3-2) and J is TRBJ1-2, with TRBD1 matching 9 bases. CDR3 length: 13 residues. Germline V gene data show CDR1 as LGHDT and CDR2 as YNNKEL (reference sequence). V was clipped by 4 bases and J by 6 bases; unmatched bases: 3. The CDR3 loop reads CASSRGTGNGYTF. CDR3 in DNA: TGTGCCAGCAGCCGAGGGACAGGGAATGGCTACACCTTC.

About this clone itself: At the DNA level, this CDR3 is encoded by other sequences in the same sample as well. The rearrangement uses TRBV3-1 (or the pseudogene TRBV3-2) and TRBJ1-2; 7 nucleotides line up with TRBD1. V shed 4 bases, J shed 8 bases, and the junction held 1 base outside the gene matches. This CDR3 region has 11 residues. From germline, CDR1 is LGHDT and CDR2 YNNKEL (reference sequence). CDR3 coding DNA: TGTGCCAGCAGCCCAGGGGGGGGCTACACCTTC. It is translated as CASSPGGGYTF.

The chain couples TRBV9 to TRBJ1-1; 8 bases are a match to TRBD1. V lost 0 bases, J lost 7 bases, and 5 bases stayed unmatched. Germline V CDR1 and CDR2: SGDLS, YYNGEE. CDR3 length: 14 residues. The CDR3 nucleotides are TGTGCCAGCAGCGTAGATCAGGGGGCGAGTGAAGCTTTCTTT. Translated, it gives CASSVDQGASEAFF.

V gene TRBV6-1 combines with J gene TRBJ2-1, with a weak D call TRBD1 (5 bases). CDR3 length: 15 amino acids. Germline CDR1 and CDR2: MNHNS and SASEGT. Trimming left V 2 bases short and J 3 bases short, with 11 bases between. CDR3 DNA: TGTGCCAGCAGTGAATCGGACACCTACTACAATGAGCAGTTCTTC. Translation gives CASSESDTYYNEQFF.

The chain recombines TRBV4-1 with TRBJ2-3, with TRBD2 as a possible D gene (5 bases). The length of the CDR3 is 16 residues. The V gene's germline CDR1 is MGHRA and CDR2 YSYEKL. V was cut by 1 base and J by 0 bases, with 11 bases left in between. The CDR3 sequence: CASSQGGVVSTDTQYF. CDR3 sequence (DNA): TGCGCCAGCAGCCAAGGGGGAGTCGTTAGCACAGATACGCAGTATTTT.

This chain links TRBV5-5 with TRBJ1-5; maybe TRBD1 (6 bases). V lost 6 bases to trimming and J lost 2 bases, with 15 bases between them. CDR3 size: 15 residues. Looked up from germline, CDR1 is SGHKS and CDR2 is YYEKEE (reference sequence). The CDR3 region has the DNA TGTGCCAGCATGTCAGGGGATAGGGGCAATCAGCCCCAGCATTTT. It specifies CASMSGDRGNQPQHF.

The sample holds one count of this clone. This sequence joins TRBV27 and TRBJ1-2, with TRBD1 matching over 7 bases. Germline V lookup: CDR1 MNHEY, CDR2 SMNVEV (reference sequence). The CDR3 is 15 residues long. Trimming at V came to 5 bases and at J to 5 bases, leaving 11 bases not matched to a gene. CDR3: CASSPWTGSNYGYTF. The CDR3 bases are TGTGCCAGCAGTCCGTGGACAGGTTCAAATTATGGCTACACCTTC.